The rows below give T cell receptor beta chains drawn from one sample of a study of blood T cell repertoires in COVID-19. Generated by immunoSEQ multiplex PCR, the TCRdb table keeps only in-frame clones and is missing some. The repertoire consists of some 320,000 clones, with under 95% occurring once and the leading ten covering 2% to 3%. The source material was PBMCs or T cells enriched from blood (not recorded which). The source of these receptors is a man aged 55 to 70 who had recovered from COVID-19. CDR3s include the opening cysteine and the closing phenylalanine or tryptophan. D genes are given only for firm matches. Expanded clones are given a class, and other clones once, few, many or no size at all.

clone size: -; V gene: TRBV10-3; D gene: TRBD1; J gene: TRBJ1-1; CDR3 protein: CAIGRQGRNTEAFF; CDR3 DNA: TGTGCCATCGGGAGACAGGGAAGGAACACTGAAGCTTTCTTT
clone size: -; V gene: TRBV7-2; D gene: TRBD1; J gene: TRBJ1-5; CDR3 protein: CASSSRTGDNQPQHF; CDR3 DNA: TGTGCCAGCAGCTCACGGACAGGGGACAATCAGCCCCAGCATTTT
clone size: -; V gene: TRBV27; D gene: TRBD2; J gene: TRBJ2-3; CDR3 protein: CASSTTSGSTDTQYF; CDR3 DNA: TGTGCCAGCAGTACGACTAGCGGAAGCACAGATACGCAGTATTTT
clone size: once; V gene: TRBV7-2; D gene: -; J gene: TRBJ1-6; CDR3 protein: CASSSFSNSPLHF; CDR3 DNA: TGTGCCAGCAGCTCGTTCTCTAATTCACCCCTCCACTTT
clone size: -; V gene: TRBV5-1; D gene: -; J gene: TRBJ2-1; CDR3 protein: CASSLAQYNEQFF; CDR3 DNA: TGCGCCAGCAGCTTGGCCCAGTACAATGAGCAGTTCTTC
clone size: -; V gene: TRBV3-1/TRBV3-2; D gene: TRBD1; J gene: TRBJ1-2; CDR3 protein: CASSHNRGSVYGYTF; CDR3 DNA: TGTGCCAGCAGCCACAACAGGGGATCAGTCTATGGCTACACCTTC
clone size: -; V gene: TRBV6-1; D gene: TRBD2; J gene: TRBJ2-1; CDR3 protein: CASSQLAGGLNEQFF; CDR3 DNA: TGTGCCAGCAGTCAACTAGCGGGGGGGCTGAATGAGCAGTTCTTC
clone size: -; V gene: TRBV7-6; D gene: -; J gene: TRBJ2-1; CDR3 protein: CASSNPDSVNEQFF; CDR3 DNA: TGTGCCAGCAGCAACCCCGACAGTGTCAATGAGCAGTTCTTC
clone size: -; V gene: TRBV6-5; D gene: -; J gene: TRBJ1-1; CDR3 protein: CASSSPGIPEAFF; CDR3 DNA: TGTGCCAGCAGCTCCCCAGGGATACCTGAAGCTTTCTTT
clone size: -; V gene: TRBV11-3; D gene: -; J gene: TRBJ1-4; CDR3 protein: CASSVGHRGCEKLFF; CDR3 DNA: TGTGCCAGCAGCGTGGGACACAGAGGCTGTGAAAAACTGTTTTTT
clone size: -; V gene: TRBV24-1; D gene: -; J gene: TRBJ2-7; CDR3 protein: CATSDPQVGGLEQYF; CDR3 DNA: TGTGCCACCAGTGATCCCCAGGTCGGGGGGCTCGAGCAGTACTTC
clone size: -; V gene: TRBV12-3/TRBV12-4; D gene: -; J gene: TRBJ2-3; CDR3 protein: CASSLGGPDTQYF; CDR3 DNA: TGTGCCAGCAGTTTAGGTGGGCCAGATACGCAGTATTTT
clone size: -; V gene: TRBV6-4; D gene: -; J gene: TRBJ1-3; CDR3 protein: CASSVIAGNTIYF; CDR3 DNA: TGTGCCAGCAGTGTCATCGCGGGAAACACCATATATTTT
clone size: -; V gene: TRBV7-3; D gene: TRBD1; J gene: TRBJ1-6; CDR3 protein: CASSLGQVESPLHF; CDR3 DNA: TGTGCCAGCAGCTTAGGACAGGTTGAGTCACCCCTCCACTTT
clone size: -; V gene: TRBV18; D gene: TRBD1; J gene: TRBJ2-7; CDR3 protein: CASSPRQGTYEQYF; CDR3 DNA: TGTGCCAGCTCACCGCGACAGGGTACCTACGAGCAGTACTTC
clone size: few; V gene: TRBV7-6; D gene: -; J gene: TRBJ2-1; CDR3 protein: CASSTAREYNEQFF; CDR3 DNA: TGTGCCAGCAGCACCGCCCGTGAGTACAATGAGCAGTTCTTC
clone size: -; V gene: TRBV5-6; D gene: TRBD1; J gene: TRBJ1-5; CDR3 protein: CASSHRGSNQPQHF; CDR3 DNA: TGTGCCAGCAGCCACAGGGGTAGCAATCAGCCCCAGCATTTT
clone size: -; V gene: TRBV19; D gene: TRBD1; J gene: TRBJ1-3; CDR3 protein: CASSQRVQSRGKVSGNTIYF; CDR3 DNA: TGTGCCAGTAGTCAGAGGGTCCAGAGCAGGGGGAAGGTCTCTGGAAACACCATATATTTT
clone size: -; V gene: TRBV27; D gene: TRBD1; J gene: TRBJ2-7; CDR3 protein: CASSRDRPPYEQYF; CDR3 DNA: TGTGCCAGCAGTCGGGACAGACCCCCCTACGAGCAGTACTTC
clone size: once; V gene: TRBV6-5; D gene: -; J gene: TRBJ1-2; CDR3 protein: CASSYYLAYGYTF; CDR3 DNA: TGTGCCAGCAGTTACTACCTAGCCTATGGCTACACCTTC
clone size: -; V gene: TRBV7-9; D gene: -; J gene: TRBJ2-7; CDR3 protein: CASSSPGGEQYF; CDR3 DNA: TGTGCCAGCAGCTCCCCCGGGGGCGAGCAGTACTTC
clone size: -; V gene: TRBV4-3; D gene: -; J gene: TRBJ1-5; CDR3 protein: CASSQDRAQPQHF; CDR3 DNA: TGCGCCAGCAGCCAAGACAGGGCCCAGCCCCAGCATTTT
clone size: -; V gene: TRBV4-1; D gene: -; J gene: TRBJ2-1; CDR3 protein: CASSQSPTRANEQFF; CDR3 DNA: TGCGCCAGCAGCCAAAGCCCAACTAGAGCAAATGAGCAGTTCTTC
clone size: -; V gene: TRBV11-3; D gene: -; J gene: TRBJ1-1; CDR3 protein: CASSREEKAFF; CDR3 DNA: TGTGCCAGCAGTCGGGAAGAAAAAGCTTTCTTT
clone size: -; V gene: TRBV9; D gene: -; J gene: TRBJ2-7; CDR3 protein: CASSVTTGPSYEQYF; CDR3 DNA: TGTGCCAGCAGCGTAACCACAGGGCCCTCCTACGAGCAGTACTTC
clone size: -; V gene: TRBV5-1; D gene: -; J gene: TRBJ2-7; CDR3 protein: CASSLDSLTYEQYF; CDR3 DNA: TGCGCCAGCAGCTTGGACAGTTTGACCTACGAGCAGTACTTC
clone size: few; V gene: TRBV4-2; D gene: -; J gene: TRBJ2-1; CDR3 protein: CASSQGRPRDEQFF; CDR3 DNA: TGTGCCAGCAGCCAAGGGCGGCCGCGGGACGAGCAGTTCTTC
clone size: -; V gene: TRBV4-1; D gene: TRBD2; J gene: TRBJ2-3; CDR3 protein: CASSQLVGTSGRVDTQYF; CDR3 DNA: TGCGCCAGCAGCCAACTCGTTGGGACTAGCGGGAGGGTAGATACGCAGTATTTT
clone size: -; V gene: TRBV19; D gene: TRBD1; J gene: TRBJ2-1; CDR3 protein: CASSINRGRYNEQFF; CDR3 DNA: TGTGCCAGTAGTATCAACAGGGGGCGTTACAATGAGCAGTTCTTC
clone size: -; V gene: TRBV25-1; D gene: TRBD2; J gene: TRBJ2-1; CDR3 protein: CASSVREGSEQFF; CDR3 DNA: TGTGCCAGCAGTGTCCGGGAGGGATCTGAGCAGTTCTTC
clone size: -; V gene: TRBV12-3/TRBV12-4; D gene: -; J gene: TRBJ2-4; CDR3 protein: CASSAGTRNIQYF; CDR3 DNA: TGTGCCAGCAGCGCCGGCACTAGAAACATTCAGTACTTC
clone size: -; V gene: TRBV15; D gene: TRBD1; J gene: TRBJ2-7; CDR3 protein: CATSQGQGGPYEQYF; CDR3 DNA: TGTGCCACCAGCCAAGGACAGGGCGGACCCTACGAGCAGTACTTC
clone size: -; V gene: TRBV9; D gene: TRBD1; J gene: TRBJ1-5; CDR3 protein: CASSGRQGSNQPQHF; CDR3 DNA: TGTGCCAGCAGCGGCCGACAGGGTAGCAATCAGCCCCAGCATTTT
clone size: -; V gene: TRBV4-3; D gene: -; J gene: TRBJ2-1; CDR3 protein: CASSHASSYNEQFF; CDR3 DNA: TGCGCCAGCAGCCATGCGAGCTCCTACAATGAGCAGTTCTTC
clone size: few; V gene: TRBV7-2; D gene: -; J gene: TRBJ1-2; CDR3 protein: CASNLRGYGYTF; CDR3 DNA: TGTGCCAGCAACTTACGGGGTTATGGCTACACCTTC
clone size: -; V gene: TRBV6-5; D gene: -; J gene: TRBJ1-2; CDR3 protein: CASRPQQQGSYGYTF; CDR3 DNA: TGTGCCAGCAGGCCCCAGCAACAGGGCTCCTATGGCTACACCTTC
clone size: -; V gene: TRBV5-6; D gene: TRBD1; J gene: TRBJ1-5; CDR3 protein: CASSLGQVDHQPQHF; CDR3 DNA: TGTGCCAGCAGCTTAGGACAGGTCGATCATCAGCCCCAGCATTTT